This passage covers 23 T cell receptor beta chains from one sample sequenced in a study of blood T cell dynamics during melanoma immunotherapy. Profiling relied on immunoSEQ multiplex PCR, and the TCRdb table lists in-frame clones only, not all of them. The data contain about 22,000 clones, roughly 86% of them singletons. The time point is: pre-treatment baseline. The sequencing here drew on blood, taken from a patient treated with checkpoint blockade. These receptors were obtained from a human donor with melanoma.

J is TRBJ1-5 and V is TRBV6-1; 8 bases line up with TRBD1. Trimming cost V 6 bases and J 2 bases; bases outside gene matches: 0. This CDR3 has 13 residues. Germline assignment: CDR1 MNHNS and CDR2 SASEGT. The CDR3 is CASRDRGNQPQHF. The CDR3 bases are TGTGCCAGCAGGGACAGGGGCAATCAGCCCCAGCATTTT.

The CDR3 DNA reads as TGTGCCAGCAGCTTATCTCCGGGGTTCGAGCAGTACTTC. Its translation: CASSLSPGFEQYF. The chain combines TRBV5-4 with TRBJ2-7, with D perhaps matching TRBD2 (5 bases). The CDR3 length is 13 residues. The V gene's germline CDR1 is SGHNT and CDR2 YYREEE (reference sequence). The ends were cut back, 2 bases at V and 6 bases at J, with 12 bases in the middle.

The rearrangement uses TRBV18 and TRBJ2-7; TRBD2 matches at 7 bases. Germline V gene sequence: CDR1 KGHSH, CDR2 LQKENI. Losses at the gene ends were 3 bases for V and 2 bases for J; bases not matched to a gene: 7. The CDR3 has 15 residues. The CDR3 DNA follows: TGTGCCAGCTCACCTCGTGGGGGGGAGGCCTACGAGCAGTACTTC. It yields the protein CASSPRGGEAYEQYF.

CDR3 in DNA: TGTGCCAGCAGCTTAGATCCGCCGGTTGGTGGTGAAAAACTGTTTTTT. Protein sequence: CASSLDPPVGGEKLFF. This chain uses TRBV11-2 with TRBJ1-4; no clear D. Germline values: CDR1 SGHAT, CDR2 FQNNGV. The germline V and J ends were trimmed by 0 bases and 7 bases, with 15 bases remaining between them. This CDR3 contains 16 residues.

The chain employs TRBV5-1 and TRBJ2-1; 7 nucleotides line up with TRBD2. In germline, CDR1 is SGHRS, CDR2 YFSETQ. CDR3 size: 14 residues. Unmatched junction bases numbered 7, after V lost 0 bases and J lost 10 bases. CDR3 sequence: CASSLAGTTAEQFF. In DNA, the CDR3 is TGCGCCAGCAGCTTGGCCGGGACTACTGCCGAGCAGTTCTTC.

The sample holds one count of this clone. This chain links TRBV6-5 with TRBJ2-7; D not certain. The CDR3 is made up of 13 amino acids. Deletions cut 5 bases from V and 3 bases from J, with 11 bases between. Germline lookup yields CDR1 MNHEY and CDR2 SVGAGI. CDR3 protein: CASSGTPIYEQYF. The CDR3 coding sequence is TGTGCCAGCAGTGGAACCCCAATCTACGAGCAGTACTTC.

The CDR3, as DNA: TGTGCCACCAGCAGAGACTCCCAGTCCGCCCCCCCATCCTACGAGCAGTACTTC. It codes for CATSRDSQSAPPSYEQYF. The chain links TRBV15 to TRBJ2-7; D is undetermined. V lost 0 bases and J 1 base, leaving 19 bases between the germline ends. The V gene's germline CDR1 is LNHNV and CDR2 YYDKDF (reference sequence). The CDR3 totals 18 residues.

The gene calls are TRBV28 and TRBJ1-1; 7 bases fit TRBD1. Unmatched junction bases numbered 17, after V lost 6 bases and J lost 10 bases. CDR1 and CDR2 from the germline V gene are MDHEN and SYDVKM. The CDR3 length is 15 residues. The CDR3 region has the DNA TGTGCCAGCAGGATTACAGGGGAAGGGTCTGGAGGAGCTTTCTTT. Its protein product is CASRITGEGSGGAFF.

The chain recombines TRBV28 with TRBJ1-2, with a weak D call TRBD1 (6 bases). The V gene's germline CDR1 is MDHEN and CDR2 SYDVKM. V lost 4 bases and J 2 bases, leaving 20 bases between the germline ends. This CDR3 has 17 amino acids. DNA for the CDR3: TGTGCCAGCAGTTCATTTGTGGCACCAGGGGCGAACTATGGCTACACCTTC. Amino acids: CASSSFVAPGANYGYTF.

The CDR3 loop is CASSLVASRVSHNEQFF. In DNA, the CDR3 is TGTGCCAGCAGCTTAGTGGCGTCCAGGGTGTCCCACAATGAGCAGTTCTTC. V gene TRBV7-6 combines with J gene TRBJ2-1; D is perhaps TRBD1 (5 bases). Germline V lookup: CDR1 SGHVS, CDR2 FNYEAQ. The V and J ends lost 1 base and 5 bases respectively, with 18 bases between them. This CDR3 spans 17 amino acids.

This chain links TRBV4-1 with TRBJ1-1; no firm D call. This CDR3 spans 15 amino acids. V was cut by 0 bases and J by 0 bases, with 8 bases left in between. CDR1 MGHRA and CDR2 YSYEKL come from the germline V gene. In nucleotides, the CDR3 is TGCGCCAGCAGCCAAGATTTGGAGTTGAACACTGAAGCTTTCTTT. Amino acids: CASSQDLELNTEAFF.

The V call is TRBV25-1, the J call TRBJ2-3; a weak D match, TRBD1 (6 bases). V lost 4 bases and J 3 bases, leaving 8 bases between the germline ends. Germline loops: CDR1 MGHDK, CDR2 SYGVNS. There are 13 residues in the CDR3. For the CDR3, the DNA is TGTGCCAGCAGTGGAGGACAGACAGATACGCAGTATTTT. It translates to CASSGGQTDTQYF. The whole variable domain, filled in from reference TRBV25-1 and TRBJ2-3, reads EADIYQTPRYLVIGTGKKITLECSQTMGHDKMYWYQQDPGMELHLIHYSYGVNSTEKGDLSSESTVSRIRTEHFPLTLESARPSHTSQYLCASSGGQTDTQYFGPGTRLTVL.

This clone showed up just a few times. V and J are TRBV9 and TRBJ2-2; D not resolved. Looked up from germline, CDR1 is SGDLS and CDR2 is YYNGEE. The CDR3 has 13 residues. V shed 0 bases and J shed 4 bases, with 4 bases lying between them. This CDR3 is CASSVDGTGELFF. CDR3 sequence (DNA): TGTGCCAGCAGCGTAGATGGCACCGGGGAGCTGTTTTTT.

The gene calls are TRBV9 and TRBJ1-2; 10 bases fit TRBD1. Germline loops: CDR1 SGDLS, CDR2 YYNGEE. The trim removed 3 bases at V and 8 bases at J, leaving 10 bases unmatched. The CDR3 loop spans 15 amino acids. The CDR3 coding sequence is TGTGCCAGCAGCGCCGGGACAGGGGTAGGAAAGGGCTACACCTTC. Amino acid sequence: CASSAGTGVGKGYTF. The full variable domain, its missing parts supplied by reference TRBV9 and TRBJ1-2, is DSGVTQTPKHLITATGQRVTLRCSPRSGDLSVYWYQQSLDQGLQFLIQYYNGEERAKGNILERFSAQQFPDLHSELNLSSLELGDSALYFCASSAGTGVGKGYTFGSGTRLTVV.

The chain has TRBV19 and TRBJ1-5; D not resolved. The CDR3 has 15 residues. V was shortened by 3 bases and J by 3 bases, with 12 bases between the two germline ends. Germline-derived CDR1 and CDR2 are LNHDA and SQIVND (reference sequence). The CDR3, as DNA: TGTGCCAGTAGTATCCTCAGGAGCCTCAATCAGCCCCAGCATTTT. Translated, it gives CASSILRSLNQPQHF.

This sequence joins TRBV9 and TRBJ2-2; unclear D gene. V was cut by 3 bases and J by 5 bases, with 8 bases left in between. The CDR3 runs to 13 residues. The germline V gene has CDR1 SGDLS and CDR2 YYNGEE. For the CDR3, the DNA is TGTGCCAGCAGCGCCCTCAGGACCGGGGAGCTGTTTTTT. Its translation: CASSALRTGELFF. Full variable domain (outside the CDR3, taken from reference TRBV9 and TRBJ2-2): DSGVTQTPKHLITATGQRVTLRCSPRSGDLSVYWYQQSLDQGLQFLIQYYNGEERAKGNILERFSAQQFPDLHSELNLSSLELGDSALYFCASSALRTGELFFGEGSRLTVL.

The chain is built from TRBV5-1 and TRBJ2-3; possibly TRBD1 for D (6 bases). V shed 7 bases and J shed 1 base, with 10 bases lying between them. The CDR3 runs 13 residues. CDR1 SGHRS and CDR2 YFSETQ come from the germline V gene. For the CDR3, the DNA is TGCGCCAGCTGGGGGCAAGGCACAGATACGCAGTATTTT. Residues: CASWGQGTDTQYF. Looking up the rest from reference TRBV5-1 and TRBJ2-3 gives the full variable domain: KAGVTQTPRYLIKTRGQQVTLSCSPISGHRSVSWYQQTPGQGLQFLFEYFSETQRNKGNFPGRFSGRQFSNSRSEMNVSTLELGDSALYLCASWGQGTDTQYFGPGTRLTVL.

V usage is TRBV5-1 and J usage is TRBJ2-5, with D possibly called TRBD1 or TRBD2 (6 bases each). V was clipped by 1 base and J by 3 bases, with 16 bases between them. The CDR3 covers 16 residues. Germline assignment: CDR1 SGHRS and CDR2 YFSETQ. In nucleotides, the CDR3 is TGCGCCAGCAGCTTGAGGGGGGACGTAGGAAAAGAGACCCAGTACTTC. This translates into CASSLRGDVGKETQYF.

The CDR3 sequence is CASKKAGESTEAFF. In DNA form, the CDR3 reads TGTGCCAGCAAAAAGGCAGGGGAGAGCACTGAAGCTTTCTTT. This chain uses TRBV2 with TRBJ1-1, with TRBD1 as a possible D gene (6 bases). From germline, CDR1 is SNHLY and CDR2 FYNNEI. CDR3 length: 14 residues. The ends were cut back, 7 bases at V and 4 bases at J, with 16 bases in the middle.

The chain has TRBV4-1 and TRBJ1-4; perhaps TRBD1 as D (5 bases). This CDR3 spans 14 amino acids. Trimming removed 6 bases from V and 4 bases from J, with 12 bases in between. CDR1 is MGHRA, CDR2 YSYEKL, per germline. CDR3 sequence (DNA): TGCGCCAGCAGTCCCCCGGGACGTAATGAAAAACTGTTTTTT. This codes for CASSPPGRNEKLFF.

This clone occurred once. The chain employs TRBV27 and TRBJ1-1, with 8 bases identical to TRBD1. CDR1 and CDR2 from the germline V gene are MNHEY and SMNVEV (reference sequence). CDR3 length equals 14 residues. With V trimmed by 4 bases and J by 4 bases, 5 bases remained unmatched. CDR3 loop: CASSSRGLVTEAFF. The CDR3, as DNA: TGTGCCAGCAGTTCCAGGGGGCTGGTCACTGAAGCTTTCTTT.

The V and J genes are TRBV11-2 and TRBJ2-1; D not resolved. Looked up from germline, CDR1 is SGHAT and CDR2 is FQNNGV. Trimming took off 2 bases at V and 0 bases at J, with 5 bases between the two ends. The CDR3 extends over 14 amino acids. The CDR3 nucleotides read TGTGCCAGCAGCTTATTTGGCTCCTACAATGAGCAGTTCTTC. Translated, it gives CASSLFGSYNEQFF.

V is TRBV7-8 and J is TRBJ2-5; tentative D call: TRBD2 (7 bases). The CDR3 runs to 14 residues. Trimming shortened V by 4 bases and J by 4 bases, and 13 bases separated the two germline ends. Germline CDR1 reads SGHVS; CDR2 reads FQNEAQ. CDR3: CASSWGGRGETQYF. For the CDR3, the DNA is TGTGCCAGCAGCTGGGGGGGCCGGGGAGAGACCCAGTACTTC. Full variable domain (missing parts from reference TRBV7-8 and TRBJ2-5): GAGVSQSPRYKVAKRGQDVALRCDPISGHVSLFWYQQALGQGPEFLTYFQNEAQLDKSGLPSDRFFAERPEGSVSTLKIQRTQQEDSAVYLCASSWGGRGETQYFGPGTRLLVL.